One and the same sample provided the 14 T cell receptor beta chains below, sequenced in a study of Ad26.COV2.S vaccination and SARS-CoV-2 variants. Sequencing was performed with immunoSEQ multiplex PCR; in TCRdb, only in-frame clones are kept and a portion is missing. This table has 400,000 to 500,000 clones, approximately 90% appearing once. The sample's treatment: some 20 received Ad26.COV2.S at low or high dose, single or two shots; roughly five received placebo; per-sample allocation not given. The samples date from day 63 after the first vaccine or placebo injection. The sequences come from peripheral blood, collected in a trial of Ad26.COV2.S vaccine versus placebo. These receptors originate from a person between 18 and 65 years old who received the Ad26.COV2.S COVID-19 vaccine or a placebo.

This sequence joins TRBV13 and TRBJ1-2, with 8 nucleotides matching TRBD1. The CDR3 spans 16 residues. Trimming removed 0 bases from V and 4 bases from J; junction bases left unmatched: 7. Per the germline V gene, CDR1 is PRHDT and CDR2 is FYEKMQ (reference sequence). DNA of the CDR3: TGTGCCAGCAGCTTAGGCCGGGACAGGAGATTCTATGGCTACACCTTC. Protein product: CASSLGRDRRFYGYTF.

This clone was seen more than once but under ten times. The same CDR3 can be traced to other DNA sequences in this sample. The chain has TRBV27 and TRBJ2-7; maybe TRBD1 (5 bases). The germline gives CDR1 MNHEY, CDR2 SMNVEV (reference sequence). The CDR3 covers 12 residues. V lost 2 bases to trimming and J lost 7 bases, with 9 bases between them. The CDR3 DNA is TGTGCCAGCAGTTTACTGGGGCGAGAGCAGTACTTC. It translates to CASSLLGREQYF.

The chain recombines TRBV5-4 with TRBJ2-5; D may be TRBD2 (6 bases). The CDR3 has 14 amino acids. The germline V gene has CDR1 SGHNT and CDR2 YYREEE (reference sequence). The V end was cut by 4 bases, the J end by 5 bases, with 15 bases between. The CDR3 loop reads CASSTISAGETQYF. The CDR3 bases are TGTGCCAGCAGCACGATTTCGGCGGGGGAGACCCAGTACTTC.

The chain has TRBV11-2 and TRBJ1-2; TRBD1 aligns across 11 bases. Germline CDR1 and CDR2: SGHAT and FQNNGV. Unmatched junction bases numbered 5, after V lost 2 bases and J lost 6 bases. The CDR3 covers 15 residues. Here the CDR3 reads CASSLPGTGGNGYTF. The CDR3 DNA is TGTGCCAGCAGCTTACCCGGGACAGGGGGGAATGGCTACACCTTC.

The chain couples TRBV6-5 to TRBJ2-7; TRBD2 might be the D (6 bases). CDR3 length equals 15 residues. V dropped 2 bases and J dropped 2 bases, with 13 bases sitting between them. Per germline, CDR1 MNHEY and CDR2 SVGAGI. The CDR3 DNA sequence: TGTGCCAGCAGTTACGGGGGTGGCGGGACCTACGAGCAGTACTTC. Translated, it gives CASSYGGGGTYEQYF.

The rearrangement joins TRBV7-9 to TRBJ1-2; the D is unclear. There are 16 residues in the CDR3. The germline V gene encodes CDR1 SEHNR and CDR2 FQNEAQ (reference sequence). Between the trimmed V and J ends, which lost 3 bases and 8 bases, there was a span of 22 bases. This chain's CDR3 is CASSFSIGSRESGYTF. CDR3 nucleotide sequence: TGTGCCAGCAGCTTTAGCATAGGTAGTCGGGAGAGCGGCTACACCTTC.

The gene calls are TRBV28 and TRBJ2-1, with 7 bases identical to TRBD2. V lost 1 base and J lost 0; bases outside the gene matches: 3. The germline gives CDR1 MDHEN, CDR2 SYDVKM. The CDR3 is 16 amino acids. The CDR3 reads CASSLLAGDSYNEQFF. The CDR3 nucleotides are TGTGCCAGCAGTTTATTGGCGGGGGACTCCTACAATGAGCAGTTCTTC.

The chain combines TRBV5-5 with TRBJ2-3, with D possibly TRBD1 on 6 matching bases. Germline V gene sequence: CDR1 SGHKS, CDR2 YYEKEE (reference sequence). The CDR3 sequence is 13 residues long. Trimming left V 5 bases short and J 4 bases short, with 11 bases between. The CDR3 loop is CASRPTGSDTQYF. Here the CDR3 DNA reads TGTGCCAGCAGGCCTACAGGGTCAGATACGCAGTATTTT.

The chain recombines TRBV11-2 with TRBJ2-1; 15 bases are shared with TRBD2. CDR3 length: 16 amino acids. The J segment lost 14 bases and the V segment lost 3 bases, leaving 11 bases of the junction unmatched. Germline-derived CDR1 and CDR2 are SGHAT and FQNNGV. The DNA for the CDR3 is TGTGCCAGCAGCTTCCGGACTAGCGGGGGGGACGAGAAGGAGTTCTTC. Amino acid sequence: CASSFRTSGGDEKEFF.

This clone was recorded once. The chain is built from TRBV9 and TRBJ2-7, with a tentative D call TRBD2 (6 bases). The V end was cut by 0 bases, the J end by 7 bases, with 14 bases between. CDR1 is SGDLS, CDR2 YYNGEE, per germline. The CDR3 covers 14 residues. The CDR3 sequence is CASSVGQQGGEQYF. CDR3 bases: TGTGCCAGCAGCGTAGGCCAGCAGGGAGGTGAGCAGTACTTC.

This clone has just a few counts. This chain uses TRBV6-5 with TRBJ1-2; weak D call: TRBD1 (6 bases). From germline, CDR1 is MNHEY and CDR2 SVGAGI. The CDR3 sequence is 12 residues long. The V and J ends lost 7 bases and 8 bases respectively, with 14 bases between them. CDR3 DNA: TGTGCCAGCAACAACAGGGCGGGCGGCTACACCTTC. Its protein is CASNNRAGGYTF.

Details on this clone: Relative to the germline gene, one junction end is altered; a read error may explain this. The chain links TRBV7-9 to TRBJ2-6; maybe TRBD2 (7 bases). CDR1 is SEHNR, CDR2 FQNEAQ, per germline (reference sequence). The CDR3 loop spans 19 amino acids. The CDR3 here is CASRFLGGGATPGANVLTF. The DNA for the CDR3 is TGTGCCAGCAGGTTCCTTGGGGGGGGCGCCACCCCTGGGGCCAACGTCCTAACTTTC.

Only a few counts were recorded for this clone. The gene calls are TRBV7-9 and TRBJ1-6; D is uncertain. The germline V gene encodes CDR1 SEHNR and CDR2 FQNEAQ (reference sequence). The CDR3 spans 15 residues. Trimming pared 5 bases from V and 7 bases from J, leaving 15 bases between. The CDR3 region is CASSPPLDENSPLHF. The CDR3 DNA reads TGTGCCAGCAGCCCACCCCTCGACGAGAATTCACCCCTCCACTTT.

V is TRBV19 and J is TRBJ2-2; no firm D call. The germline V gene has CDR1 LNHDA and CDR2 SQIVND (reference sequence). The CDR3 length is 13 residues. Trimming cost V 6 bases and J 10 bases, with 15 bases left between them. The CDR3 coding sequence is TGTGCCAGTAGAAGCTTAACACCGGCGGAGCTGTTTTTT. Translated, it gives CASRSLTPAELFF. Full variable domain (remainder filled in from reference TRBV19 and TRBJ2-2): DGGITQSPKYLFRKEGQNVTLSCEQNLNHDAMYWYRQDPGQGLRLIYYSQIVNDFQKGDIAEGYSVSREKKESFPLTVTSAQKNPTAFYLCASRSLTPAELFFGEGSRLTVL.